These 27 T cell receptor beta chains share one sample of origin, sequenced in a study of T cell responses to AZD1222 COVID-19 vaccine. Repertoires were generated with immunoSEQ multiplex PCR, while TCRdb's copy carries only in-frame clones and drops some. The table includes about 150,000 clones, 90% detected once. This material consisted of peripheral blood, taken on day 0 of AZD1222 vaccination. Receptors originate from an adult in good health.

The chain recombines TRBV30 with TRBJ1-2, with 7 bases that match TRBD1. CDR3 length: 14 residues. Trimming removed 7 bases from V and 6 bases from J; junction bases left unmatched: 14. Germline CDR1 and CDR2: GTSNPN and SVGIG (reference sequence). The CDR3 sequence: CASQGGRGLHGYTF. The CDR3, as DNA: TGTGCCTCTCAGGGGGGGCGCGGTCTTCATGGCTACACCTTC.

The table lists this clone with a few counts. The chain combines TRBV7-6 with TRBJ2-3; 7 nucleotides agree with TRBD2. This CDR3 comprises 16 residues. V shed 3 bases and J 4 bases; nucleotides not matched to a gene: 10. CDR1 and CDR2 from the germline V gene are SGHVS and FNYEAQ. The CDR3 DNA follows: TGTGCCAGCAGCTTCTCCGGGGCGGGAGTCCCAGATACGCAGTATTTT. It specifies CASSFSGAGVPDTQYF.

The V and J genes are TRBV28 and TRBJ1-4, with a weak D call TRBD1 (5 bases). Trimming stripped 5 bases from V and 7 bases from J, with 29 bases between. The germline V gene encodes CDR1 MDHEN and CDR2 SYDVKM. The CDR3 runs to 19 residues. The CDR3 DNA reads as TGTGCCAGCAGTCCCTCCGGGACGGATACTATGTGGGGGGGTGAAAAACTGTTTTTT. Its protein product is CASSPSGTDTMWGGEKLFF.

The V call is TRBV7-9, the J call TRBJ1-1; perhaps TRBD1 as D (6 bases). Germline lookup yields CDR1 SEHNR and CDR2 FQNEAQ (reference sequence). CDR3 length: 17 amino acids. V lost 1 base, J lost 1 base, and 16 bases lay in between. The CDR3 loop is CASSLEGGGSWNTEAFF. DNA for the CDR3: TGTGCCAGCAGCTTAGAAGGGGGAGGATCGTGGAACACTGAAGCTTTCTTT.

The table lists this clone with a count of one. The chain couples TRBV27 to TRBJ1-2, with TRBD1 as a possible D gene (6 bases). V was shortened by 5 bases and J by 4 bases, with 14 bases between the two germline ends. This CDR3 contains 14 residues. CDR1 is MNHEY, CDR2 SMNVEV, per germline (reference sequence). The CDR3 loop reads CASSHTGTGYGYTF. CDR3 nucleotides: TGTGCCAGCAGTCACACAGGGACCGGCTATGGCTACACCTTC.

V is TRBV7-6 and J is TRBJ1-1; no definite D call. V dropped 4 bases and J dropped 0 bases, with 18 bases sitting between them. The CDR3 consists of 17 residues. Germline CDR1 and CDR2: SGHVS and FNYEAQ. The DNA of the CDR3 is TGTGCCAGCAGCTCTCGGGCCGGGGTCGGCATGAACACTGAAGCTTTCTTT. As protein: CASSSRAGVGMNTEAFF.

Of note for this clone: At one end, the junction sequence differs from germline, possibly due to a read error. This chain joins TRBV5-1 and TRBJ2-7; D gene unclear. CDR3 size: 15 residues. CDR1 is SGHRS, CDR2 YFSETQ, per germline. CDR3 in DNA: TGCGCCAGCACCTTGGACGGTTTTCCCTCTTACGAGCAGTACTTC. Translation: CASTLDGFPSYEQYF. The whole variable domain, filled in from reference TRBV5-1 and TRBJ2-7, reads KAGVTQTPRYLIKTRGQQVTLSCSPISGHRSVSWYQQTPGQGLQFLFEYFSETQRNKGNFPGRFSGRQFSNSRSEMNVSTLELGDSALYLCASTLDGFPSYEQYFGPGTRLTVT.

The gene calls are TRBV12-5 and TRBJ2-2, with 9 bases that match TRBD1. The CDR3 extends over 15 amino acids. Per germline, CDR1 LGHNT and CDR2 FRNRAP. The J segment lost 6 bases and the V segment lost 2 bases, leaving 4 bases of the junction unmatched. The CDR3, as DNA: TGTGCTAGTGGTTTGAGGACAGGGGCGTCCGGGGAGCTGTTTTTT. As protein: CASGLRTGASGELFF.

Worth noting for this clone: This specimen includes other DNA sequences encoding the same CDR3. V gene TRBV3-1 (or the pseudogene TRBV3-2) combines with J gene TRBJ1-5; D is uncertain. Per the germline V gene, CDR1 is LGHDT and CDR2 is YNNKEL (reference sequence). There are 12 residues in the CDR3. The germline V and J ends were trimmed by 1 base and 6 bases, with 4 bases remaining between them. The CDR3 spells CASSQGGQPQHF. The CDR3 region has the DNA TGTGCCAGCAGCCAAGGTGGTCAGCCCCAGCATTTT.

This clone was counted a single time. The rearrangement uses TRBV30 and TRBJ2-3, with 7 nucleotides matching TRBD2. The trim removed 6 bases at V and 4 bases at J, leaving 7 bases unmatched. This CDR3 contains 13 residues. Germline V gives CDR1 GTSNPN, CDR2 SVGIG (reference sequence). CDR3 DNA: TGTGCCTGTGGGGGGGAGTACTCAGATACGCAGTATTTT. It yields the protein CACGGEYSDTQYF.

This chain links TRBV9 with TRBJ2-6; 8 bases align to TRBD1. This CDR3 comprises 18 residues. CDR1 is SGDLS and CDR2 is YYNGEE in the germline V gene. Losses at the gene ends were 4 bases for V and 0 bases for J; bases not matched to a gene: 9. As DNA, the CDR3 is TGTGCCAGCAGCCCCCGGGACAGGAGAAGCTCTGGGGCCAACGTCCTGACTTTC. Its protein product is CASSPRDRRSSGANVLTF.

This sequence joins TRBV24-1 and TRBJ1-5; no clear D gene. Trimming cost V 5 bases and J 7 bases, with 11 bases left between them. The germline gives CDR1 KGHDR, CDR2 SFDVKD. There are 13 residues in the CDR3. CDR3 sequence: CATSVAGLQPQHF. The CDR3 DNA is TGTGCCACCAGTGTCGCGGGGTTGCAGCCCCAGCATTTT.

The chain combines TRBV5-1 with TRBJ2-5, with TRBD2 identical over 9 bases. CDR3 size: 14 residues. CDR1 is SGHRS and CDR2 is YFSETQ in the germline V gene. V gave up 2 bases and J gave up 12 bases; unmatched junction bases: 11. The CDR3 spells CASSFSSGSDSEYF. The CDR3 nucleotides read TGCGCCAGCAGCTTCAGTAGCGGGAGCGACTCGGAGTACTTC.

The gene calls are TRBV21-1 and TRBJ2-3; no DNA check was done on the table's D call, TRBD1. TRBV21-1 is marked as a pseudogene. The CDR3 has 15 residues. CDR3 DNA sequence: TGTGCCAGCAGCAAAGGGGCAGGGGGCGCAGATACGCAGTATTTT. This gives the protein CASSKGAGGADTQYF.

The chain employs TRBV27 and TRBJ1-1, with 7 bases aligning to TRBD1. Trimming took 7 bases from V and 2 from J; bases not matched to a gene: 7. Germline V lookup: CDR1 MNHEY, CDR2 SMNVEV (reference sequence). CDR3 size: 14 residues. Here the CDR3 DNA reads TGTGCCAGCATGGAGGGACAGAGCAACACTGAAGCTTTCTTT. Its translation is CASMEGQSNTEAFF.

V usage is TRBV28 and J usage is TRBJ1-1; D is perhaps TRBD1 (6 bases). From germline, CDR1 is MDHEN and CDR2 SYDVKM. V shed 6 bases and J shed 2 bases, with 16 bases lying between them. The CDR3 loop spans 15 amino acids. Written as DNA, the CDR3 is TGTGCCAGCAGAGGGGGAGGGTGGGAAAACACTGAAGCTTTCTTT. Translated: CASRGGGWENTEAFF.

CDR3 sequence: CASAVRAQETQYF. DNA for the CDR3: TGCGCCAGCGCGGTCAGGGCTCAAGAGACCCAGTACTTC. The rearrangement uses TRBV10-2 and TRBJ2-5; maybe TRBD1 (5 bases). From germline, CDR1 is WSHSY and CDR2 SAAADI. This CDR3 region has 13 residues. Trimming took 8 bases from V and 2 from J, leaving 12 bases between them.

The rearrangement uses TRBV4-3 and TRBJ2-2; weak D call: TRBD1 (6 bases). Germline values: CDR1 LGHNA, CDR2 YSLEER. The length of the CDR3 is 17 residues. V gave up 1 base and J gave up 4 bases, with 16 bases separating them. CDR3 bases: TGCGCCAGCAGCCAAGGGTCCCGCAGGGGTGCCACCGGGGAGCTGTTTTTT. Translation: CASSQGSRRGATGELFF.

In this sample, this clone turned up once. The V call is TRBV7-9, the J call TRBJ2-7; D ambiguous. This CDR3 is built from 13 residues. Trimming left V 3 bases short and J 2 bases short, with 8 bases between. Germline CDR1 SEHNR, CDR2 FQNEAQ (reference sequence). CDR3 nucleotide sequence: TGTGCCAGCAGCTTGTGGGAAACCTACGAGCAGTACTTC. Its protein is CASSLWETYEQYF.

This rearrangement joins TRBV3-1 (or the pseudogene TRBV3-2) to TRBJ2-1; TRBD1 might be the D (6 bases). This CDR3 contains 15 residues. The V gene's germline CDR1 is LGHDT and CDR2 YNNKEL (reference sequence). V lost 1 base, J lost 15 bases, and 22 bases lay in between. CDR3: CASSQAPVVGASLFF. In DNA form, the CDR3 reads TGTGCCAGCAGCCAAGCCCCTGTCGTGGGGGCCAGTCTGTTCTTC.

This chain joins TRBV19 and TRBJ1-6, with D unclear. The CDR3 runs 15 residues. Germline lookup yields CDR1 LNHDA and CDR2 SQIVND (reference sequence). The germline V and J ends were trimmed by 7 bases and 5 bases, with 15 bases remaining between them. The CDR3 coding sequence is TGTGCCAGTACCCCCTCGACCGGCAATAATTCACCCCTCCACTTT. This sequence encodes CASTPSTGNNSPLHF.

The chain carries TRBV9 and TRBJ1-6; 7 positions match TRBD1. This CDR3 has 14 amino acids. V shed 4 bases, J shed 5 bases, and the junction held 3 bases outside the gene matches. Germline CDR1 is SGDLS and CDR2 is YYNGEE. CDR3 protein: CASSKTGNNSPLHF. The CDR3 nucleotides read TGTGCCAGCAGCAAGACAGGGAATAATTCACCCCTCCACTTT.

Details on this clone: Its ends do not fully match the called genes, so a read error is possible. The chain recombines TRBV5-1 with TRBJ1-1, with 7 positions matching TRBD1. This CDR3 is 16 amino acids long. Per the germline V gene, CDR1 is SGHRS and CDR2 is YFSETQ. In nucleotides, the CDR3 is TGCGCCAGCAGCTTGCGAGCAGACAGGGTGAACAGTGAAGCTTTCTTT. As protein: CASSLRADRVNSEAFF. The full variable domain, its missing parts supplied by reference TRBV5-1 and TRBJ1-1, is KAGVTQTPRYLIKTRGQQVTLSCSPISGHRSVSWYQQTPGQGLQFLFEYFSETQRNKGNFPGRFSGRQFSNSRSEMNVSTLELGDSALYLCASSLRADRVNSEAFFGQGTRLTVV.

V gene TRBV11-2 combines with J gene TRBJ1-1; D remains ambiguous. In germline, CDR1 is SGHAT, CDR2 FQNNGV. Trimming shortened V by 7 bases and J by 1 base, and 7 bases separated the two germline ends. The length of the CDR3 is 12 residues. CDR3 amino acids: CASTQPNTEAFF. The CDR3 bases are TGTGCCAGCACACAGCCGAACACTGAAGCTTTCTTT.

The chain combines TRBV9 with TRBJ2-1; possibly TRBD1 for D (6 bases). Germline lookup yields CDR1 SGDLS and CDR2 YYNGEE. CDR3 size: 13 residues. V lost 3 bases and J 7 bases, leaving 11 bases between the germline ends. CDR3 region: CASSDRDGNEQFF. In nucleotides, the CDR3 is TGTGCCAGCAGCGACAGGGATGGGAATGAGCAGTTCTTC.

This chain uses TRBV18 with TRBJ1-3; D is uncertain. Trimming cost V 4 bases and J 0 bases, with 13 bases left between them. The germline V gene encodes CDR1 KGHSH and CDR2 LQKENI. This CDR3 has 16 amino acids. CDR3 in amino acids: CASSLAVANSGNTIYF. CDR3 nucleotides: TGTGCCAGCTCACTTGCAGTCGCGAACTCTGGAAACACCATATATTTT.

V usage is TRBV27 and J usage is TRBJ2-5; D is possibly TRBD1 (6 bases). Germline values: CDR1 MNHEY, CDR2 SMNVEV (reference sequence). The V and J ends lost 6 bases and 3 bases respectively, with 11 bases between them. This CDR3 spans 13 amino acids. CDR3 bases: TGTGCCAGCAGGATTCAGGGGAAAGAGACCCAGTACTTC. It yields the protein CASRIQGKETQYF.